Listed here is a single T cell receptor beta chain. This entry comes from a study of control samples from healthy donors and cancer patients. TCRdb's copy holds only in-frame clones and misses some; the assay was immunoSEQ multiplex PCR. Counted here are about 12,000 clones, around 89% occurring once; the ten biggest clones make up 2.5% to 3.5%. The ends were cut back, 6 bases at V and 8 bases at J, with 14 bases in the middle. This CDR3 has 13 amino acids. Source material: formalin-fixed, paraffin-embedded tissue. This TCR was sampled from a male donor with melanoma. V is TRBV12-3 or TRBV12-4 and J is TRBJ2-1; D remains unclear. CDR3 DNA: TGTGCCAGCAGGGTGGCAGCCGGTTATGAGCAGTTCTTC. It translates to CASRVAAGYEQFF.